A single sample is the source of the 28 T cell receptor beta chains below, sequenced in a study of tumor-infiltrating lymphocytes in primary liver carcinoma. The study co-extracted DNA and RNA from around 20-30 mg of unsorted bulk tissue. With a constant-region primer, TCR beta cDNA was made from 500 ng of total RNA. Three rounds of nested multiplex PCR with slightly modified ARM-PCR produced TCR beta libraries. The first two PCR rounds used TRBV1-TRBV30 primers with a Cbeta primer, 10 cycles each. A single record per CDR3 protein comes from TCRdb applying MiXCR to the multiplex PCR reads. The sample holds 35,000 to 40,000 distinct CDR3 sequences; roughly 74% are singletons and the top ten take 35% to 40%. Sequenced sample: tumor-adjacent normal liver tissue. The receptors come from a middle-aged man with primary liver carcinoma and hepatitis B virus infection.

Of note for this clonotype: A much more abundant neighbour one base away suggests this may be a read error. The rearrangement joins TRBV2 to TRBJ2-1; no clear D. This CDR3 is 18 amino acids long. Trimming left V 0 bases short and J 2 bases short, with 17 bases between. From germline, CDR1 is SNHLY and CDR2 FYNNEI. The CDR3 reads CASSEAGLVEITYNEQFF. CDR3 bases: TGTGCCAGCAGTGAAGCAGGTCTGGTGGAGATCACCTACAATGAGCAGTTCTTC. The full variable domain, with the rest looked up from reference TRBV2 and TRBJ2-1, is EPEVTQTPSHQVTQMGQEVILRCVPISNHLYFYWYRQILGQKVEFLVSFYNNEISEKSEIFDDQFSVERPDGSNFTLKIRSTKLEDSAMYFCASSEAGLVEITYNEQFFGPGTRLTVL.

To note about this clonotype: One end of the junction is discordant with germline, which a read error may explain. The V gene is TRBV6-6, the J gene TRBJ2-1; 7 bases line up with TRBD1. The CDR3 consists of 13 residues. Germline values: CDR1 MNHNY, CDR2 SVGAGI (reference sequence). The CDR3 here is CDSRDSIYNELFF. CDR3 sequence (DNA): TGTGACAGCAGGGACAGTATATACAATGAGCTGTTCTTC.

V and J are TRBV6-5 and TRBJ1-1, with D hard to call. With 6 bases removed from V and 5 bases from J, the gap between germline ends came to 13 bases. The germline V gene encodes CDR1 MNHEY and CDR2 SVGAGI. CDR3 length: 13 amino acids. The CDR3 DNA reads TGTGCCAGCAGACCGGAGGAAGAGACTGAAGCTTTCTTT. It codes for CASRPEEETEAFF.

The CDR3 DNA follows: TGTGCAGGCAGCTTCAGCGAGGGACAAGAGACCCAGTACTTC. Residues: CAGSFSEGQETQYF. This chain uses TRBV11-2 with TRBJ2-5; possible D gene TRBD2, 5 bases. CDR1 SGHAT and CDR2 FQNNGV come from the germline V gene. CDR3 length equals 14 residues.

A note on this clonotype: Possible read error: a much larger clone is one base away. This chain links TRBV7-6 with TRBJ2-5; D remains ambiguous. Trimming cost V 0 bases and J 9 bases, with 14 bases left between them. Germline V lookup: CDR1 SGHVS, CDR2 FNYEAQ. The CDR3 runs 14 residues. DNA of the CDR3: TGTGCCAGCAGCTTAGCAGGTGTCTCGGCGGCCCAGTACTTC. Translating it yields CASSLAGVSAAQYF.

This clonotype was seen only a few times. Compared with germline, one end of the junction differs, possibly owing to a read error. The chain employs TRBV24-1 and TRBJ2-7; D is ambiguous. The germline V gene has CDR1 KGHDR and CDR2 SFDVKD. The CDR3 loop spans 16 amino acids. CDR3 protein: CAASDLLPRGAYEQYF. CDR3 nucleotide sequence: TGTGCCGCCAGTGATTTGCTTCCTAGAGGTGCCTACGAGCAGTACTTC.

Worth noting for this clonotype: No conserved phenylalanine or tryptophan ends this CDR3, so it is likely a read error. This chain joins TRBV12-3 or TRBV12-4 and TRBJ1-1; D is ambiguous. V was clipped by 6 bases and J by 1 base, with 12 bases between them. This CDR3 is 14 amino acids long. In DNA, the CDR3 is TGTGCCAGCAGCTCTTCCGATACGAACACTGAAGCTTTCTCT. This encodes CASSSSDTNTEAFS.

There are many counts of this clonotype. The chain recombines TRBV5-1 with TRBJ2-2; no clear D gene. Trimming pared 0 bases from V and 3 bases from J, leaving 9 bases between. CDR3 size: 15 residues. Germline CDR1 is SGHRS and CDR2 is YFSETQ. The CDR3 region is CASSLAPVDTGELFF. In DNA form, the CDR3 reads TGCGCCAGCAGCTTGGCCCCGGTTGACACCGGGGAGCTGTTTTTT.

On this clonotype: It is likely a read error, because the conserved phenylalanine at the end of the CDR3 is missing. The chain uses TRBV24-1 and TRBJ1-6, with D hard to call. The CDR3 has 18 residues. The V end was cut by 4 bases, the J end by 0 bases, with 15 bases between. Germline values: CDR1 KGHDR, CDR2 SFDVKD. In nucleotides, the CDR3 is TGTGCCACCAGTGACTCCAGGACGGCGAGCTCCTATAATTCACCCCTCCACCTT. Translating it yields CATSDSRTASSYNSPLHL.

By share, this clonotype counts as medium-sized. The chain links TRBV5-4 to TRBJ2-1, with TRBD2 identical over 13 bases. After removal of 3 bases from V and 9 bases from J, the junction contained 9 bases not matched to a gene. The CDR3 has 16 amino acids. Germline V gene sequence: CDR1 SGHNT, CDR2 YYREEE (reference sequence). Here the CDR3 reads CASSSQTSGRALEQFF. In DNA, the CDR3 is TGTGCCAGCAGCTCCCAAACTAGCGGGAGGGCTCTTGAGCAGTTCTTC.

Notes on this clonotype: One end of the junction varies from germline; a read error may be responsible. The chain carries TRBV11-2 and TRBJ2-5; 8 nucleotides agree with TRBD2. CDR3 size: 14 residues. Germline CDR1 is SGHAT and CDR2 is FQNNGV. The CDR3 DNA follows: TGTGCCAGCATCTTAGAGTCAAGCGGGACTAGAGACTGCTTC. It codes for CASILESSGTRDCF.

The table lists this clonotype with many counts. The V and J genes are TRBV28 and TRBJ1-5, with D perhaps matching TRBD1 (6 bases). Per germline, CDR1 MDHEN and CDR2 SYDVKM. The length of the CDR3 is 14 residues. V was clipped by 7 bases and J by 6 bases, with 16 bases between them. CDR3 sequence: CASILMGGGQPQHF. DNA for the CDR3: TGTGCCAGCATACTGATGGGGGGCGGTCAGCCCCAGCATTTT. Full variable domain (remainder filled in from reference TRBV28 and TRBJ1-5): DVKVTQSSRYLVKRTGEKVFLECVQDMDHENMFWYRQDPGLGLRLIYFSYDVKMKEKGDIPEGYSVSREKKERFSLILESASTNQTSMYLCASILMGGGQPQHFGDGTRLSIL.

CDR3 coding DNA: TGTGCCAGCAGCCAAGAGCGTCACAGCTCCTACGAGCAGTACTTC. Translation: CASSQERHSSYEQYF. The chain links TRBV4-2 to TRBJ2-7, with D uncertain. V lost 0 bases to trimming and J lost 0 bases, with 9 bases between them. The germline CDR1 and CDR2 sequences are LGHNA and YNFKEQ. The CDR3 spans 15 residues.

This clonotype was seen only once. This chain uses TRBV7-9 with TRBJ2-7; D is unclear. Trimming removed 6 bases at V and 5 bases at J, with 11 bases between. CDR3 length: 12 amino acids. Per germline, CDR1 SEHNR and CDR2 FQNEAQ (reference sequence). Here the CDR3 DNA reads TGTGCCAGCAGATTTGTGGTCGACGAGCAGTACGTC. It specifies CASRFVVDEQYV.

With respect to this clonotype: This CDR3 is missing its conserved last phenylalanine or tryptophan, likely due to a read error. The chain employs TRBV10-3 and TRBJ1-2, with D tentatively TRBD1 (5 bases). This CDR3 contains 16 residues. From germline, CDR1 is ENHRY and CDR2 SYGVKD. Trimming removed 5 bases from V and 9 bases from J, with 25 bases in between. The CDR3 loop reads CAISLKGDSPSGSYTL. In DNA, the CDR3 is TGTGCCATCAGTTTGAAGGGCGACAGTCCCTCAGGAAGCTACACCTTA.

To note about this clonotype: Since a much larger clone is just one base distant, this may be a read error. The J gene is TRBJ1-5, the V gene TRBV15; D gene uncertain. Germline V CDR1 and CDR2: LNHNV, YYDKDF (reference sequence). Trimming pared 2 bases from V and 5 bases from J, leaving 10 bases between. This CDR3 comprises 14 residues. The CDR3 nucleotides read TGTGCCACCAGCAGAAATCACGGTGATCAGCCCCAGCATTTT. As protein: CATSRNHGDQPQHF.

As DNA, the CDR3 is TGCTGCGCTGTGGCAGGGGCTAACTATGGCTACACCTTC. Protein: CCAVAGANYGYTF. This chain links TRBV29-1 with TRBJ1-2, with a weak D call TRBD1 (6 bases). The CDR3 extends over 13 amino acids. Germline assignment: CDR1 SQVTM and CDR2 ANQGSEA.

As for this clonotype: Likely a read error: the CDR3 ends without its conserved phenylalanine or tryptophan. The chain employs TRBV6-1 and TRBJ2-1, with D perhaps assigned TRBD1 or TRBD2 (6 bases each). Deletions cut 10 bases from V and 8 bases from J, with 27 bases between. CDR1 is MNHNS and CDR2 is SASEGT in the germline V gene. This CDR3 is 16 amino acids long. The CDR3 is CANTLNCGGPGDEQFL. The CDR3 DNA reads as TGTGCCAACACACTCAATTGTGGGGGGCCCGGGGATGAGCAGTTCTTA.

This clonotype turned up a few times. The junction does not match germline at one end; this may be a read error. The chain couples TRBV12-3 or TRBV12-4 to TRBJ2-2, with D perhaps TRBD2 (5 bases). The CDR3 has 11 amino acids. CDR3 in amino acids: CVSSITGELFF. CDR3 sequence (DNA): TGTGTCAGCAGTATCACCGGGGAGCTGTTTTTC.

This clonotype was seen a few times. The germline gene is not matched at one end of the junction; a read error may be the cause. The rearrangement uses TRBV4-3 and TRBJ2-3; 9 bases agree with TRBD1. Germline-derived CDR1 and CDR2 are LGHNA and YSLEER. There are 15 residues in the CDR3. CDR3: CASSRRQGGTDTHYF. The CDR3 DNA reads as TGCGCCAGCAGTCGCCGACAGGGGGGGACAGATACGCACTATTTT.

This clonotype appeared a single time. The V call is TRBV7-8, the J call TRBJ2-5; D remains ambiguous. Germline CDR1 SGHVS, CDR2 FQNEAQ. The V and J ends lost 7 bases and 2 bases respectively, with 11 bases between them. The CDR3 covers 13 residues. CDR3 bases: TGTGCCAGCAACATCGTGGTTCAAGAGACCCAGTACTTC. As protein: CASNIVVQETQYF.

A remark on this clonotype: The junction shows a germline mismatch at one end, possibly a read error. The chain carries TRBV4-3 and TRBJ2-6; perhaps D is TRBD1 or TRBD2 (5 bases each). The CDR3 is made up of 16 amino acids. Germline V CDR1 and CDR2: LGHNA, YSLEER. The CDR3 bases are TGCGCCAGCAGCCAAGATGCAGGCTCTGGGACCAACGTCCTGTCTTTC. It yields the protein CASSQDAGSGTNVLSF.

For this clonotype: The junction departs from germline at one end; a sequencing error may be responsible. V is TRBV4-2 and J is TRBJ2-1; 10 nucleotides match TRBD1. Germline assignment: CDR1 LGHNA and CDR2 YNFKEQ. This CDR3 region has 16 residues. This CDR3 is CDSSHAGGQGKNEQFF. DNA for the CDR3: TGTGACAGCAGCCACGCAGGGGGACAGGGGAAGAATGAGCAGTTCTTC.

For this clonotype: Relative to the germline gene, one junction end is altered; a read error may explain this. V is TRBV14 and J is TRBJ2-2; possibly TRBD1 for D (5 bases). CDR3 size: 17 residues. Germline V gene lookup returns CDR1 SGHDN and CDR2 FVKESK. DNA for the CDR3: TGTGTCAGCAACCAAGGAAACAGAACAGGGAACACCGGGGAGCTGTTTTTT. This gives the protein CVSNQGNRTGNTGELFF.

This clonotype was observed a few times. As the CDR3 is not closed by the conserved phenylalanine or tryptophan, this likely results from a read error. The gene calls are TRBV6-1 and TRBJ1-1; D remains unclear. CDR1 is MNHNS and CDR2 is SASEGT in the germline V gene. This CDR3 region has 14 residues. Here the CDR3 DNA reads TGTACCAGCAGTGTTGAGGGCCTGGACACTGAAGCTTTCATT. Its protein product is CTSSVEGLDTEAFI.

About this clonotype: The junction does not match germline at one end; this may be a read error. The V gene is TRBV5-4, the J gene TRBJ2-3; no definite D call. The CDR3 sequence is 12 residues long. CDR1 SGHNT and CDR2 YYREEE come from the germline V gene (reference sequence). Here the CDR3 reads CASSITGDMQYF. The CDR3 DNA follows: TGCGCCAGCAGCATTACTGGAGATATGCAGTATTTT.

Notes on this clonotype: Possible read error: a much larger clone is one base away. The chain links TRBV29-1 to TRBJ2-7; D is unclear. Per germline, CDR1 SQVTM and CDR2 ANQGSEA. The CDR3 is 13 amino acids. The CDR3 DNA reads as TGCAGCGTTGAAGATCACAGCCCCTACGAGCAGCACTTC. It translates to CSVEDHSPYEQHF.

Turning to this clonotype: The germline gene is not matched at one end of the junction; a read error may be the cause. The chain uses TRBV6-2 or TRBV6-3 and TRBJ1-5; 9 nucleotides align to TRBD1. The germline CDR1 and CDR2 sequences are MNHEY and SVGEGT. The CDR3 spans 15 residues. CDR3 region: CTSSFGTGRNQPLHF. The CDR3 DNA reads TGTACCAGCAGTTTCGGGACAGGGCGCAATCAGCCCCTGCATTTT.